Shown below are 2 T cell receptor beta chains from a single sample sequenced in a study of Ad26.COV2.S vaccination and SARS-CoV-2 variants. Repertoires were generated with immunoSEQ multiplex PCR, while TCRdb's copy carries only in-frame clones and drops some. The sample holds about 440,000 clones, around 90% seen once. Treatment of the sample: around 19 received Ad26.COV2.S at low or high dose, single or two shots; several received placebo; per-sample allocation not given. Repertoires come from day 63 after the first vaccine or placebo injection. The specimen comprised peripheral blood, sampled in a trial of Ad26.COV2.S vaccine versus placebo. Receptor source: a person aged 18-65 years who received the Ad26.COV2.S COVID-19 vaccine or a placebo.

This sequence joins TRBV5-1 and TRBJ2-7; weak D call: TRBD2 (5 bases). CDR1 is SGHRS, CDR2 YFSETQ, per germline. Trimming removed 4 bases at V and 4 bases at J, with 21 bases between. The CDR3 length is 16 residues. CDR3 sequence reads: CASSPGLTNEPYEQYF. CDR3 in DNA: TGCGCCAGCAGCCCCGGACTCACTAATGAACCTTACGAGCAGTACTTC.

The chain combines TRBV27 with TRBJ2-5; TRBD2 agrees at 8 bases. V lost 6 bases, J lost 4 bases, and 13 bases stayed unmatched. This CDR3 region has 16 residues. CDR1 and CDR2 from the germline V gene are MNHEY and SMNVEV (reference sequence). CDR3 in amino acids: CASRSLAGQRIETQYF. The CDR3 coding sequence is TGTGCCAGCAGATCCTTAGCGGGACAACGAATAGAGACCCAGTACTTC.